A selection of T cell receptor beta chains follows, all from one sample in a study of shared clonotypes between healthy human individuals. Assay used: immunoSEQ multiplex PCR; TCRdb lists only in-frame clones, some missing. The data show roughly 1,500,000 clones, with approximately 98% seen just once and approximately 0.44% held by the top ten. The sample consisted of naive CD4+ T cells sorted from blood. The receptors were sampled from a young man in good health. Both conserved end residues are part of each CDR3. D genes are given only for firm matches. Some rows have no size entry. The others give once, few or many, or a class for an expanded clone.

D	V	J	size	DNA	CDR3
TRBD1	TRBV7-3	TRBJ2-2	.	TGTGCCAGCAGGCGTTCGGGACAGGAGAACACCGGGGAGCTGTTTTTT	CASRRSGQENTGELFF
TRBD2	TRBV18	TRBJ2-1	once	TGTGCCAGCTCACCACGCCTCGGGGGGACTAGCGGGAGGACTTACAATGAGCAGTTCTTC	CASSPRLGGTSGRTYNEQFF
TRBD1	TRBV7-9	TRBJ2-1	.	TGTGCCAGCAGCCCGGGACAGAGTAACAATGAGCAGTTCTTC	CASSPGQSNNEQFF
TRBD1	TRBV4-2	TRBJ1-2	.	TGTGCCAGCAGCGAGCCCGGGACAGGGGCGACCTATGGCTACACCTTC	CASSEPGTGATYGYTF
.	TRBV2	TRBJ1-2	.	TGTGCCAGCAGTGGGACCGGACGGCTGGACTATGGCTACACCTTC	CASSGTGRLDYGYTF
.	TRBV6-6	TRBJ2-7	.	TGTGCCAGCAGTTACCTGCTGGGGGGAGGCTACGAGCAGTACTTC	CASSYLLGGGYEQYF
.	TRBV6-1	TRBJ2-2	.	TGTGCCAGCACTTACAGGGTGAGAACCGGGGAGCTGTTTTTT	CASTYRVRTGELFF
.	TRBV6-5	TRBJ2-1	.	TGTGCCAGCAGTTACCGGCAGGGCCACTACAATGAGCAGTTCTTC	CASSYRQGHYNEQFF
.	TRBV18	TRBJ2-3	.	TGTGCCAGCTCACCACCAACCCGCACAGATACGCAGTATTTT	CASSPPTRTDTQYF
.	TRBV28	TRBJ2-2	.	TGTGCCAGCAGTCCACACATCGGAGGGCCGGGCACCGGGGAGCTGTTTTTT	CASSPHIGGPGTGELFF
TRBD2	TRBV28	TRBJ2-7	.	TGTGCCAGCAATCTTGCGGGAGGGGGCCGAGCCTACGAGCAGTACTTC	CASNLAGGGRAYEQYF
.	TRBV21-1	TRBJ2-2	.	TGTGCCAGCAGCGGACCGGGACTAGCGGGAGAGTACACCGGGGAGCTGTTTTTT	CASSGPGLAGEYTGELFF
TRBD1	TRBV18	TRBJ1-1	.	TGTGCCAGCTCACCAGGGACAGACACTGAAGCTTTCTTT	CASSPGTDTEAFF
TRBD1	TRBV2	TRBJ1-5	.	TGTGCCAGCAGTGTAGAGGACAGGGGGAATCAGCCCCAGCATTTT	CASSVEDRGNQPQHF
.	TRBV11-2	TRBJ2-7	.	TGTGCCAGCAGCACGGGTCTCGAGCAGTACTTC	CASSTGLEQYF
.	TRBV5-1	TRBJ2-5	.	TGCGCCAGCAGCTTGGGGTACGGGGCCAGGGAGACCCAGTACTTC	CASSLGYGARETQYF
TRBD1	TRBV4-2	TRBJ2-1	.	TGTGCCAGCAGCCAAGGGGGGACAGGGCGTTCAAATGAGCAGTTCTTC	CASSQGGTGRSNEQFF
.	TRBV30	TRBJ1-2	.	TGTGCCTGGAGTGCGACAGCACTCAACTATGGCTACACCTTC	CAWSATALNYGYTF
TRBD1	TRBV28	TRBJ1-1	.	TGTGCCAGCAGTTACAGGGGGACGCTGGGGAACACTGAAGCTTTCTTT	CASSYRGTLGNTEAFF
TRBD2	TRBV13	TRBJ2-1	.	TGTGCCAGTGGGGGTAGCGGGTTCTTTATTAATGAGCAGTTCTTC	CASGGSGFFINEQFF
.	TRBV4-1	TRBJ2-3	.	TGCGCCAGCAGCCAACTGCGCGGGAGCACAGATACGCAGTATTTT	CASSQLRGSTDTQYF
TRBD1	TRBV27	TRBJ2-6	once	TGTGCCAGCAGTACATACAGGGGACCCCACGTCCTGACTTTC	CASSTYRGPHVLTF
.	TRBV6-1	TRBJ1-1	.	TGTGCCAGCAGCATGGGAGAGGGAACGGCTTTCTTT	CASSMGEGTAFF
TRBD1	TRBV7-2	TRBJ2-7	once	TGTGCCAGCAGCTTAGATCACAGGGGGAATAGTGAGCAGTACTTC	CASSLDHRGNSEQYF
.	TRBV18	TRBJ1-5	.	TGTGCCAGCTCACTTAACAGGGTCAGCAATCAGCCCCAGCATTTT	CASSLNRVSNQPQHF
.	TRBV2	TRBJ2-1	.	TGTGCCAGCAGCGGACCGACATTAGATTGGCAGTTCTTC	CASSGPTLDWQFF
TRBD2	TRBV5-1	TRBJ2-1	once	TGCGCCAGCAGCCCCAGCGGGAGCTCCTACAATGAGCAGTTCTTC	CASSPSGSSYNEQFF
.	TRBV21-1	TRBJ1-1	.	TGTGCCAGCAGCAAATCACTCGGTACTGAAGCTTTCTTT	CASSKSLGTEAFF
.	TRBV7-9	TRBJ1-3	.	TGTGCCAGCAGTCGAAACGGACACCGGAGCTCTGGAAACACCATATATTTT	CASSRNGHRSSGNTIYF
.	TRBV20-1	TRBJ2-1	.	TGCAGTGCTAGAAGAGGAAGTGAGCAGTTCTTC	CSARRGSEQFF
.	TRBV20-1	TRBJ2-7	.	TGCAGTGCTAGAGGGGAGGGGGGAGTGTACTTC	CSARGEGGVYF
.	TRBV2	TRBJ2-5	.	TGTGCCAGCAGTTTGTACCAAGAGACCCAGTACTTC	CASSLYQETQYF
.	TRBV7-9	TRBJ1-4	.	TGTGCCAGCAGTCGTTGGAGCATCCGCGCTTCTAATGAAAAACTGTTTTTT	CASSRWSIRASNEKLFF